Listed here are 20 T cell receptor beta chains from one sample, sequenced in a study of cytomegalovirus exposure and HLA in healthy donors. This PCR relied on a set of 60 Vbeta primers and 13 Jbeta primers. Profiling relied on immunoSEQ multiplex PCR, and the TCRdb table lists in-frame clones only, not all of them. The profile covers about 140,000 clones, with more than 60% appearing a single time and 1.6% taken by the ten largest. Material for sequencing was PBMCs. These receptors were collected from a female donor in good health and CMV-seronegative.

Worth noting for this clone: At one end the junction does not follow the germline gene, possibly because of a read error. This chain connects TRBV10-2 to TRBJ2-4, with TRBD2 matching 9 bases. The CDR3 is made up of 13 amino acids. CDR1 and CDR2 (germline): WSHSY, SAAADI. CDR3 amino acids: CASSEGLAPSQVF. The CDR3 DNA sequence: TGCGCCAGCAGTGAGGGACTAGCGCCTTCACAGGTCTTC.

This chain uses TRBV11-2 with TRBJ2-7, with 8 bases aligning to TRBD1. In germline, CDR1 is SGHAT, CDR2 FQNNGV. The CDR3 runs 14 residues. V shed 7 bases and J 2 bases; nucleotides not matched to a gene: 7. The CDR3: CASTEDRVAYEQYF. CDR3 bases: TGTGCCAGCACCGAGGACAGGGTGGCCTACGAGCAGTACTTC.

This rearrangement joins TRBV7-9 to TRBJ2-1, with D maybe TRBD1 (6 bases). With 3 bases removed from V and 3 bases from J, the gap between germline ends came to 9 bases. This CDR3 contains 14 residues. The germline V gene encodes CDR1 SEHNR and CDR2 FQNEAQ (reference sequence). In DNA form, the CDR3 reads TGTGCCAGCAGCTTCCGGGACAACTACAATGAGCAGTTCTTC. It specifies CASSFRDNYNEQFF.

This clone was observed a handful of times. The V call is TRBV19, the J call TRBJ2-7; a possible D gene is TRBD1 (6 bases). Germline CDR1 is LNHDA and CDR2 is SQIVND (reference sequence). The CDR3 extends over 15 amino acids. V lost 6 bases, J lost 2 bases, and 17 bases lay in between. The CDR3 reads CASRGGRGFPYEQYF. As DNA, the CDR3 is TGTGCCAGTAGAGGGGGACGGGGTTTTCCCTACGAGCAGTACTTC. The full variable domain, in which reference TRBV19 and TRBJ2-7 provide the parts outside the CDR3, is DGGITQSPKYLFRKEGQNVTLSCEQNLNHDAMYWYRQDPGQGLRLIYYSQIVNDFQKGDIAEGYSVSREKKESFPLTVTSAQKNPTAFYLCASRGGRGFPYEQYFGPGTRLTVT.

This clone was seen a handful of times. The chain uses TRBV19 and TRBJ1-2, with D maybe TRBD1 (6 bases). Between the trimmed V and J ends, which lost 0 bases and 5 bases, there was a span of 16 bases. The CDR3 loop spans 16 amino acids. CDR1 and CDR2 (germline): LNHDA, SQIVND (reference sequence). This CDR3 is CASSIDLGGARYGYTF. The DNA for the CDR3 is TGTGCCAGTAGTATAGATCTAGGGGGGGCGCGGTATGGCTACACCTTC.

V and J are TRBV9 and TRBJ2-3; TRBD2 matches 7 bases. This CDR3 has 14 residues. The ends lost 4 bases at V and 4 bases at J; junction bases unmatched: 6. CDR1 is SGDLS, CDR2 YYNGEE, per germline. The CDR3 DNA reads TGTGCCAGCAGCCTTTCGGGGGGAGCAGATACGCAGTATTTT. It codes for CASSLSGGADTQYF.

This clone showed up just once. The chain carries TRBV6-1 and TRBJ2-5; 12 bases line up with TRBD2. This CDR3 spans 18 amino acids. The J segment lost 5 bases and the V segment lost 4 bases, leaving 14 bases of the junction unmatched. CDR1 and CDR2 (germline): MNHNS, SASEGT. The chain's CDR3 is CASSVLTSGSYLSETQYF. As DNA, the CDR3 is TGTGCCAGCAGTGTATTGACTAGCGGGAGTTATTTAAGTGAGACCCAGTACTTC.

The chain's CDR3 is CASSFDKSNTGELFF. The CDR3 DNA reads as TGCGCCAGCAGCTTCGACAAGTCGAACACCGGGGAGCTGTTTTTT. This chain joins TRBV5-1 and TRBJ2-2, with D unclear. V dropped 2 bases and J dropped 0 bases, with 8 bases sitting between them. The CDR3 covers 15 residues. Germline CDR1 and CDR2: SGHRS and YFSETQ.

This sequence joins TRBV7-9 and TRBJ2-7; 7 bases line up with TRBD1. The length of the CDR3 is 14 residues. With 1 base clipped from V and 3 bases from J, the junction kept 3 bases outside the gene matches. Germline CDR1 reads SEHNR; CDR2 reads FQNEAQ (reference sequence). The CDR3 DNA reads as TGTGCCAGCAGCTTAGGGACAGGTGTCTACGAGCAGTACTTC. It specifies CASSLGTGVYEQYF.

This chain links TRBV10-3 with TRBJ2-1; 11 nucleotides agree with TRBD2. The CDR3 extends over 20 amino acids. Germline values: CDR1 ENHRY, CDR2 SYGVKD. J gave up 3 bases and V 0 bases, and 13 bases lay outside the gene matches. The CDR3 loop is CAISESGTSGFQNHYNEQFF. CDR3 nucleotide sequence: TGTGCCATCAGTGAGTCGGGGACTAGCGGATTTCAAAATCACTACAATGAGCAGTTCTTC.

This sequence joins TRBV29-1 and TRBJ1-2; tentative D call: TRBD1 (6 bases). Germline values: CDR1 SQVTM, CDR2 ANQGSEA. This CDR3 contains 12 residues. V was pared by 4 bases and J by 2 bases, with 8 bases between. CDR3 sequence (DNA): TGCAGCGTTGGGGACAAAAACTATGGCTACACCTTC. It yields the protein CSVGDKNYGYTF.

CDR3 sequence reads: CASSLQTGNTEAFF. DNA for the CDR3: TGTGCCAGCAGTCTCCAGACAGGGAACACTGAAGCTTTCTTT. This chain joins TRBV27 and TRBJ1-1; perhaps TRBD1 as D (6 bases). The CDR3 length is 14 residues. V was pared by 5 bases and J by 1 base, with 11 bases between. The germline V gene has CDR1 MNHEY and CDR2 SMNVEV (reference sequence).

This clone has more than one count but fewer than ten. Germline and junction disagree at one end, which may indicate a read error. The same CDR3 is also encoded by other DNA sequences in this sample. This sequence joins TRBV5-1 and TRBJ1-2; 10 nucleotides align to TRBD1. The length of the CDR3 is 14 residues. Germline CDR1 and CDR2: SGHRS and YFSETQ. CDR3 sequence reads: CASSGTGADYGYTF. The CDR3, as DNA: TGTGCCAGCAGCGGGACAGGGGCAGACTATGGCTACACCTTC.

The rearrangement links TRBV7-9 to TRBJ2-1; TRBD1 agrees at 7 bases. With V trimmed by 1 base and J by 4 bases, 10 bases remained unmatched. Germline V CDR1 and CDR2: SEHNR, FQNEAQ (reference sequence). The CDR3 is 17 amino acids. The CDR3 loop is CASSLGAGGQKYNEQFF. The DNA of the CDR3 is TGTGCCAGCAGCTTAGGGGCAGGGGGACAGAAGTACAATGAGCAGTTCTTC.

The chain couples TRBV9 to TRBJ2-1; D is unclear. V gave up 4 bases and J gave up 2 bases, with 4 bases separating them. The germline CDR1 and CDR2 sequences are SGDLS and YYNGEE. The CDR3 consists of 12 residues. Here the CDR3 DNA reads TGTGCCAGCAGCCTCGCCTACAATGAGCAGTTCTTC. Protein product: CASSLAYNEQFF. The full variable domain, its missing parts supplied by reference TRBV9 and TRBJ2-1, is DSGVTQTPKHLITATGQRVTLRCSPRSGDLSVYWYQQSLDQGLQFLIQYYNGEERAKGNILERFSAQQFPDLHSELNLSSLELGDSALYFCASSLAYNEQFFGPGTRLTVL.

The V gene is TRBV6-5, the J gene TRBJ1-3; TRBD1 might be the D (6 bases). Germline assignment: CDR1 MNHEY and CDR2 SVGAGI. V lost 7 bases and J 0 bases, leaving 13 bases between the germline ends. This CDR3 comprises 15 residues. CDR3 bases: TGTGCCAGCATTGCGACAGGACTCTCTGGAAACACCATATATTTT. Translation: CASIATGLSGNTIYF.

The chain carries TRBV18 and TRBJ2-7, with 9 nucleotides matching TRBD2. Germline values: CDR1 KGHSH, CDR2 LQKENI. The CDR3 runs to 18 residues. V lost 2 bases and J lost 4; bases outside the gene matches: 15. CDR3 loop: CASSPTTSGGVFVYEQYF. In DNA form, the CDR3 reads TGTGCCAGCTCACCAACGACTAGCGGAGGCGTATTCGTTTACGAGCAGTACTTC.

The chain joins TRBV7-3 to TRBJ1-2; D gene unclear. Germline V gene data show CDR1 as SGHTA and CDR2 as FQGTGA. The length of the CDR3 is 13 residues. Trimming left V 5 bases short and J 4 bases short, with 11 bases between. The CDR3 sequence is CASSMAASYGYTF. The CDR3 nucleotides are TGTGCCAGCAGCATGGCGGCCTCCTATGGCTACACCTTC.

The chain recombines TRBV5-1 with TRBJ2-3; D perhaps matches TRBD2 (5 bases). Germline CDR1 reads SGHRS; CDR2 reads YFSETQ. The ends were cut back, 2 bases at V and 8 bases at J, with 9 bases in the middle. The CDR3 runs to 12 residues. The DNA for the CDR3 is TGCGCCAGCAGCTTTAGCGCCGGTACGCAGTATTTT. This encodes CASSFSAGTQYF.

The CDR3: CASSIPGTPSSGNTIYF. In nucleotides, the CDR3 is TGTGCCAGCAGCATCCCCGGGACACCGAGCTCTGGAAACACCATATATTTT. The V call is TRBV7-9, the J call TRBJ1-3, with D perhaps TRBD1 (6 bases). Looked up from germline, CDR1 is SEHNR and CDR2 is FQNEAQ (reference sequence). This CDR3 spans 17 amino acids. V was cut by 5 bases and J by 0 bases, with 17 bases left in between.